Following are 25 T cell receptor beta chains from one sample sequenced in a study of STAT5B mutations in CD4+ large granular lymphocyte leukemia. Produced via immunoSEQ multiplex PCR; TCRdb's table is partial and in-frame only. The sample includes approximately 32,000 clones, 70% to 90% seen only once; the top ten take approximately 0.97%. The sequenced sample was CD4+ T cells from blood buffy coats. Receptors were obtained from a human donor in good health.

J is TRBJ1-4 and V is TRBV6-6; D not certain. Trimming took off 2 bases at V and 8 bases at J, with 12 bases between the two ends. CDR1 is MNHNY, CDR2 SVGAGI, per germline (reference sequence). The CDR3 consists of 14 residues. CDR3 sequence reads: CASSYAPGPEKLFF. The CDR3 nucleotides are TGTGCCAGCAGTTACGCTCCAGGACCGGAAAAACTGTTTTTT.

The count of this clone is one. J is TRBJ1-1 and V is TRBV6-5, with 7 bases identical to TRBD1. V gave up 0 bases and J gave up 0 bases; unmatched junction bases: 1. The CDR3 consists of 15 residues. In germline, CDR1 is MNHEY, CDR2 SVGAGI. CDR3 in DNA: TGTGCCAGCAGTTACTCGACAGGGTTGAACACTGAAGCTTTCTTT. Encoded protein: CASSYSTGLNTEAFF.

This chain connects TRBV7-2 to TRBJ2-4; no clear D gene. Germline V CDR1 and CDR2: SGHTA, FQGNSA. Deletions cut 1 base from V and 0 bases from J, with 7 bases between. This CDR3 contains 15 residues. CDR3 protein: CASSLGVLAKNIQYF. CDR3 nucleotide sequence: TGTGCCAGCAGCTTAGGCGTACTAGCCAAAAACATTCAGTACTTC.

The CDR3 region has the DNA TGCGCCAGCAGCCAAGGGGGGGCGAACACTGAAGCTTTCTTT. Translation: CASSQGGANTEAFF. The chain has TRBV4-1 and TRBJ1-1, with D possibly being TRBD1 (6 bases). The CDR3 extends over 14 amino acids. V was clipped by 1 base and J by 1 base, with 7 bases between them. Per germline, CDR1 MGHRA and CDR2 YSYEKL.

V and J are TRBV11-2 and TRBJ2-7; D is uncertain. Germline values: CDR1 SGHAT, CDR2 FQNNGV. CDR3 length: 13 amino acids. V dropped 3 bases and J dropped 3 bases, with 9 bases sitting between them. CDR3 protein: CASSLENGYEQYF. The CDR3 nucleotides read TGTGCCAGCAGCTTGGAGAACGGCTACGAGCAGTACTTC.

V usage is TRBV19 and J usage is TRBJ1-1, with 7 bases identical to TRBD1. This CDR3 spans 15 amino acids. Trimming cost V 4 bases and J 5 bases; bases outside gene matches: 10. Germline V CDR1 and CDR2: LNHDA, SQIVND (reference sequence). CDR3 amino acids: CASSTRGRGLTEAFF. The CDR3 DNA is TGTGCCAGTAGTACCCGAGGGAGGGGGCTGACTGAAGCTTTCTTT.

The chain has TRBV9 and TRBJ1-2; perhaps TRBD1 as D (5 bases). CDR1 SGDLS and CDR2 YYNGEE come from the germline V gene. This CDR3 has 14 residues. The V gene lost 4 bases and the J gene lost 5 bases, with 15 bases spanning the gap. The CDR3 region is CASSIQGGIYGYTF. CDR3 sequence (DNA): TGTGCCAGCAGCATCCAGGGAGGGATATATGGCTACACCTTC.

CDR3 in DNA: TGTGCCAGCTCACCCGCAGCGGGAGAAAACAATGAGCAGTTCTTC. As protein: CASSPAAGENNEQFF. The J gene is TRBJ2-1, the V gene TRBV18; the match to TRBD2 covers 8 bases. Unmatched junction bases numbered 6, after V lost 3 bases and J lost 5 bases. The CDR3 length is 15 residues. Germline V CDR1 and CDR2: KGHSH, LQKENI.

DNA for the CDR3: TGTGCCAGCAGCCCTAGACAGGGTTACGAGCAGTACTTC. It is translated as CASSPRQGYEQYF. This rearrangement joins TRBV7-7 to TRBJ2-5; TRBD1 matches at 7 bases. The assigned J gene may be wrong: the sequence end matches TRBJ2-7 better. This CDR3 region has 13 residues. Germline CDR1 is SSHAT and CDR2 is FNYEAQ (reference sequence).

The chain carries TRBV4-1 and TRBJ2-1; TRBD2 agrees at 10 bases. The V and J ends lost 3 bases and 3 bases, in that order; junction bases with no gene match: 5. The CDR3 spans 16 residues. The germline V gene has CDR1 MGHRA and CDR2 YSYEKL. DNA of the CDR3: TGCGCCAGCAGCCACCCTGGACTAGCGGTCTACAATGAGCAGTTCTTC. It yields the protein CASSHPGLAVYNEQFF.

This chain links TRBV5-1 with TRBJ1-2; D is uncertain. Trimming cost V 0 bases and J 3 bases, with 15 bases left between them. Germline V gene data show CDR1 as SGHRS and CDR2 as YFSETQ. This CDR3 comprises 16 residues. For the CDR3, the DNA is TGCGCCAGCAGCTTGGGAGACACCAATGCACACTATGGCTACACCTTC. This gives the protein CASSLGDTNAHYGYTF.

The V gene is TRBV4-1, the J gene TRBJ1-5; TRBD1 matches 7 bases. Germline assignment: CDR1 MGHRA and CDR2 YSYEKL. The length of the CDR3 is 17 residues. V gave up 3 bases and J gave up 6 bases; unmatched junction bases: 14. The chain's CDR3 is CASSHTKTGGGGQPQHF. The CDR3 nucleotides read TGCGCCAGCAGCCACACCAAGACCGGAGGGGGCGGTCAGCCCCAGCATTTT.

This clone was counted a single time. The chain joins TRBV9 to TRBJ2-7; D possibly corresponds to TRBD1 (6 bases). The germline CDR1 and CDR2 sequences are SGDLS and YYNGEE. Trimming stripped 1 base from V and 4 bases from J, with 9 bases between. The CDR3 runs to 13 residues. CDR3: CASSVQDSYEQYF. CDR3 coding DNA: TGTGCCAGCAGCGTACAGGACAGTTACGAGCAGTACTTC.

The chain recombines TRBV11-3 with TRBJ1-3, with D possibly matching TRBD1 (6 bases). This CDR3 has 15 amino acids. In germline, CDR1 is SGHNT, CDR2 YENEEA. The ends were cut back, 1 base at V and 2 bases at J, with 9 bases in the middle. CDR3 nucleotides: TGTGCCAGCAGCTTAGCCGGGACAACTGGAAACACCATATATTTT. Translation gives CASSLAGTTGNTIYF.

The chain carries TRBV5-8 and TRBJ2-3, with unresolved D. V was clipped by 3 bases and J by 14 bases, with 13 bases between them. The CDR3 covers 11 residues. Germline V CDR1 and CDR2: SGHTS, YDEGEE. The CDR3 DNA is TGTGCCAGCAGCTCCGCCCGCCGGTCGTATTTT. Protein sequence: CASSSARRSYF.

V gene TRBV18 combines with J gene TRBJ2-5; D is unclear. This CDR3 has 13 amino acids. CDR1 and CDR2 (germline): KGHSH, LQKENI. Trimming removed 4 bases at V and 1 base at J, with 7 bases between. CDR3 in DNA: TGTGCCAGCTCACAGGAGAGCCAAGAGACCCAGTACTTC. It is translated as CASSQESQETQYF.

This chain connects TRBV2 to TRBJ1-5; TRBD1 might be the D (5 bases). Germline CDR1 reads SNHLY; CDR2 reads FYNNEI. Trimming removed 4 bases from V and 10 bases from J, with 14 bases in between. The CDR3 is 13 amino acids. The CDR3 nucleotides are TGTGCCAGCAGTGGAGAAGTTCGGGGCCCCCAGCATTTT. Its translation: CASSGEVRGPQHF.

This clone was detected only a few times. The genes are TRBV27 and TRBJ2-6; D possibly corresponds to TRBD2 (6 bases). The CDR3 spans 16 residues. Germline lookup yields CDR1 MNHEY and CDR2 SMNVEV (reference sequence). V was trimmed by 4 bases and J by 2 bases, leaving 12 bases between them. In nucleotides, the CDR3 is TGTGCCAGCAGTTCGGGGTGGGAGGCTGGGGCCAACGTCCTGACTTTC. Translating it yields CASSSGWEAGANVLTF. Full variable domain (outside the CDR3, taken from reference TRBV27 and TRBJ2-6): EAQVTQNPRYLITVTGKKLTVTCSQNMNHEYMSWYRQDPGLGLRQIYYSMNVEVTDKGDVPEGYKVSRKEKRNFPLILESPSPNQTSLYFCASSSGWEAGANVLTFGAGSRLTVL.

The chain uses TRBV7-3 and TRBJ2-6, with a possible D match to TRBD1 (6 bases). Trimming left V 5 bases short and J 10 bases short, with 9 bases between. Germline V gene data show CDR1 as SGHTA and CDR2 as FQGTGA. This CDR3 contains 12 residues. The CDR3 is CASSLRGNVLTF. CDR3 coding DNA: TGTGCCAGCAGCCTGAGGGGGAACGTCCTGACTTTC.

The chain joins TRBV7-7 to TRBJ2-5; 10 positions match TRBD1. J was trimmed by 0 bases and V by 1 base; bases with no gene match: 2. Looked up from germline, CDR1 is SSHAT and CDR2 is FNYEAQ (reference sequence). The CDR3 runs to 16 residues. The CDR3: CASSLVGTGDQETQYF. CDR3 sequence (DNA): TGTGCCAGCAGCTTAGTCGGGACAGGGGACCAAGAGACCCAGTACTTC.

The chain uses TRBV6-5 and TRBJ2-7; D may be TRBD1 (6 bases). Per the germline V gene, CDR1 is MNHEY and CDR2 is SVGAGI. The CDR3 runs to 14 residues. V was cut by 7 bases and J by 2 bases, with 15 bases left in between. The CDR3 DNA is TGTGCCAGCATGGGGGCAGCGCGGACCTACGAGCAGTACTTC. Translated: CASMGAARTYEQYF.

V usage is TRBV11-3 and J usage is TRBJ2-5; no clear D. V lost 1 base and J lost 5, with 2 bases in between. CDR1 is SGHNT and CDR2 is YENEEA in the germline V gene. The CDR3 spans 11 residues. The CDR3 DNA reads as TGTGCCAGCAGCTTAGTGGAGACCCAGTACTTC. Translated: CASSLVETQYF.

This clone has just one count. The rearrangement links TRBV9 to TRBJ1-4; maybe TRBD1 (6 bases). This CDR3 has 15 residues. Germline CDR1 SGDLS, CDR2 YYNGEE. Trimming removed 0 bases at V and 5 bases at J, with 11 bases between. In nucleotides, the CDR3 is TGTGCCAGCAGCGTAGGTCCAGGGGCGAATGAAAAACTGTTTTTT. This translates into CASSVGPGANEKLFF.

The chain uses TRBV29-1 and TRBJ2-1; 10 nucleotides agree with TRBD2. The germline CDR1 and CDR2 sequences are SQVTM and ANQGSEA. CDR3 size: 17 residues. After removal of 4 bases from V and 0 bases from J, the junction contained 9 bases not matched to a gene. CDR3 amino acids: CSVGSLAGVSSYNEQFF. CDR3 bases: TGCAGCGTTGGATCGCTAGCGGGAGTGAGCTCCTACAATGAGCAGTTCTTC.

The CDR3 loop is CASSFSTDTQYF. The DNA for the CDR3 is TGTGCCAGCAGCTTCAGCACAGATACGCAGTATTTT. The chain carries TRBV7-9 and TRBJ2-3; no clear D gene. The CDR3 is made up of 12 amino acids. Trimming shortened V by 3 bases and J by 0 bases, and 1 base separated the two germline ends. CDR1 and CDR2 from the germline V gene are SEHNR and FQNEAQ (reference sequence).